What follows describes a single T cell receptor (beta chain). Its specificity is not known. The sample holds other DNA sequences that translate to the same CDR3. Assay used: immunoSEQ multiplex PCR; TCRdb lists only in-frame clones, some missing. The data show approximately 84,000 clones, with approximately 86% seen just once and more than 15% held by the top ten. This sample's time point: cycle 4 day 1 (C4D1), after six to seven weeks of nivolumab. Autologous stem cell transplantation was followed by relapse in every patient, and brentuximab vedotin exposure varied. Relapsed/refractory classical Hodgkin lymphoma patients had complete, partial or progressive responses. The source of the sample is a study of PD-1 blockade in classical Hodgkin lymphoma. Study conclusions and caveats: When nivolumab was started under 1 year after ASCT, patients were excluded. With CD4+ cells, TCR diversity rose significantly by C4D1, but not with CD8+ cells. Similar baseline diversity was found in complete responders and newly diagnosed patients.

CDR1 GTSNPN and CDR2 SVGIG come from the germline V gene (reference sequence). Trimming stripped 0 bases from V and 5 bases from J, with 3 bases between. This CDR3 has 11 amino acids. The material sequenced was peripheral blood mononuclear cells (PBMCs), taken before the fourth cycle of nivolumab. V usage is TRBV30 and J usage is TRBJ2-3, with D uncertain. The sequence came from a human donor with classical Hodgkin lymphoma. CDR3 bases: TGTGCCTGGAGTGTCGGAGATACGCAGTATTTT. Protein: CAWSVGDTQYF.